This T cell receptor beta chain was recorded in a study of shared clonotypes between healthy human individuals. General study findings and limits: Non-shared clonotypes displayed generation probabilities falling below those of clonotypes present in all four donors.

The CDR3 covers 15 residues. J was trimmed by 7 bases and V by 4 bases; bases with no gene match: 3. Germline CDR1 SGHTA, CDR2 FQGNSA. Points on this clone: Its antigen is still unknown.

Naive CD8 cells, CD45RO-negative and positively selected for CCR7, excluded terminally differentiated effector memory CD45RA+ cells. TCRdb's table, derived via immunoSEQ multiplex PCR, lists solely in-frame clones and lacks some. The table has under 700,000 clones, about 95% seen once; the top ten hold over 0.1%. The rearrangement uses TRBV7-2 and TRBJ2-1, with 14 positions matching TRBD2. The receptor was isolated from a woman in her twenties or thirties in good health. The sample was naive CD8+ T cells sorted from blood. CDR3 residues: CASSWGLAGANEQFF. CDR3 sequence (DNA): TGTGCCAGCAGCTGGGGACTAGCGGGAGCAAATGAGCAGTTCTTC.